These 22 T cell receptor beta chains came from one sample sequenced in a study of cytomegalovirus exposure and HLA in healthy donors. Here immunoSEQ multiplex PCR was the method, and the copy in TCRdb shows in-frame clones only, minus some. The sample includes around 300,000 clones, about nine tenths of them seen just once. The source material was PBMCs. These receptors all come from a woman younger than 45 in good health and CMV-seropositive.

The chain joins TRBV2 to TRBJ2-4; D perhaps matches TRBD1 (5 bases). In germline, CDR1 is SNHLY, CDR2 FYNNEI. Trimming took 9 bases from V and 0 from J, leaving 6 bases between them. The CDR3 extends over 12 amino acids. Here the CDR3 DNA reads TGTGCCAGGGGGCTAGCCAAAAACATTCAGTACTTC. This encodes CARGLAKNIQYF.

The CDR3 DNA sequence: TGTGCCAGCTCACCAGCCTGGGCGGCCGCCTACAATGAGCAGTTCTTC. This sequence encodes CASSPAWAAAYNEQFF. The chain uses TRBV18 and TRBJ2-1; D remains unclear. The V end lost 2 bases, the J end lost 2 bases, and 13 bases lay between the germline ends. The CDR3 spans 16 residues. Germline V CDR1 and CDR2: KGHSH, LQKENI.

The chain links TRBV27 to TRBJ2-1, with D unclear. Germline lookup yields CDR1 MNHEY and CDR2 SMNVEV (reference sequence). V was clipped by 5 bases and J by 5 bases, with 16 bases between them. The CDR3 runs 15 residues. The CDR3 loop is CASSKTSTRNNEQFF. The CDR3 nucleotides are TGTGCCAGCAGTAAGACTTCCACCCGAAACAATGAGCAGTTCTTC.

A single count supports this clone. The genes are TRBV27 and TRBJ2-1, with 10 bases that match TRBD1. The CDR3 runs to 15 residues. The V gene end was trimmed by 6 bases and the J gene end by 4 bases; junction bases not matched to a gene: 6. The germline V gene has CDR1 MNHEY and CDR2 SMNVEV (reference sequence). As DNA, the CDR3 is TGTGCCAGCAGCAGGCCGGGACAGGGGTACAATGAGCAGTTCTTC. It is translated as CASSRPGQGYNEQFF.

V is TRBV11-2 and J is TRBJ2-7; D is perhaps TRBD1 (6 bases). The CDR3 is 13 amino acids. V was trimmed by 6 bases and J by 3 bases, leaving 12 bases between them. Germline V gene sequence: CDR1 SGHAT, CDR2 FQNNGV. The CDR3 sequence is CASSMPTGYEQYF. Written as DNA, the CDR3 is TGTGCCAGCAGTATGCCGACAGGCTACGAGCAGTACTTC.

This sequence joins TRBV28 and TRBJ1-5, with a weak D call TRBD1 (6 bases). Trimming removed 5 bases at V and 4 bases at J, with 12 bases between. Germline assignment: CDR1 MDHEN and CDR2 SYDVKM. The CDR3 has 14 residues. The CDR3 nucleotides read TGTGCCAGCAGTCCCCGACAGGTAAATCAGCCCCAGCATTTT. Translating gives CASSPRQVNQPQHF.

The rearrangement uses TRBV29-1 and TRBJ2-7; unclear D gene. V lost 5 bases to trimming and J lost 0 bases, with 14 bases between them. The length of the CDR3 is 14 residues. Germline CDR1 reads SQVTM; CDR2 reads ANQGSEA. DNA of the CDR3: TGCAGCGTTAAGGACGGAAGAAGCTCCTACGAGCAGTACTTC. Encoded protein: CSVKDGRSSYEQYF.

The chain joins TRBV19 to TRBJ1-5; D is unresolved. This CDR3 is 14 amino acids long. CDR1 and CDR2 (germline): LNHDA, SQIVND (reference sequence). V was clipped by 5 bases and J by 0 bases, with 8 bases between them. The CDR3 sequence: CASSLLNSNQPQHF. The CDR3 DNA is TGTGCCAGTAGTCTCCTGAATAGCAATCAGCCCCAGCATTTT.

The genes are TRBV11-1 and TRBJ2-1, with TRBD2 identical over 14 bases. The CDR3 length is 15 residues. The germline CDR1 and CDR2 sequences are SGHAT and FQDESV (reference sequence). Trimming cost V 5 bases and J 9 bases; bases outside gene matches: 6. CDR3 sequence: CASSIGLAGGSEQFF. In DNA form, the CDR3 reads TGTGCCAGCAGCATCGGACTAGCGGGAGGCAGTGAGCAGTTCTTC.

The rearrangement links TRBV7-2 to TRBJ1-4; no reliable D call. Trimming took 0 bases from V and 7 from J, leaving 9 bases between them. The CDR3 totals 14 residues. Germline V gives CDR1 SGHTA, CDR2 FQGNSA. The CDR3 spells CASSLAHVGEKLFF. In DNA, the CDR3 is TGTGCCAGCAGCTTAGCGCATGTGGGTGAAAAACTGTTTTTT.

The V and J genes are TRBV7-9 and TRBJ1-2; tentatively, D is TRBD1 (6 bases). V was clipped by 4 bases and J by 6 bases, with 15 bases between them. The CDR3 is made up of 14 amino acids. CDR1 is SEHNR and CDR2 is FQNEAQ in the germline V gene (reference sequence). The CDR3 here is CASSSEWGQDGYTF. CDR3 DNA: TGTGCCAGCAGCTCCGAGTGGGGGCAAGATGGCTACACCTTC.

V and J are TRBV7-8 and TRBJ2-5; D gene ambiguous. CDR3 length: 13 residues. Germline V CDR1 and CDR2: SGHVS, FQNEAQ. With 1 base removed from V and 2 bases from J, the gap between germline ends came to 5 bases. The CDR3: CASSLGRQETQYF. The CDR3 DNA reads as TGTGCCAGCAGCTTAGGAAGGCAAGAGACCCAGTACTTC.

In DNA, the CDR3 is TGTGCCTGGAGTGTAGGGCAGAGCTCCTACAATGAGCAGTTCTTC. Its protein is CAWSVGQSSYNEQFF. V usage is TRBV30 and J usage is TRBJ2-1; no clear D. The CDR3 extends over 15 amino acids. Germline-derived CDR1 and CDR2 are GTSNPN and SVGIG (reference sequence). V lost 0 bases and J lost 0, with 9 bases in between.

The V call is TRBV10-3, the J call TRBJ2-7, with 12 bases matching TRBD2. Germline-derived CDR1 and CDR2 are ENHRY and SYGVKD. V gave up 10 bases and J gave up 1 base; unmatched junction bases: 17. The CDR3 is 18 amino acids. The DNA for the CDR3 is TGTGCCACCTCAGCCCCTAGCGGGAGGGCCATGGGGTCCTACGAGCAGTACTTC. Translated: CATSAPSGRAMGSYEQYF.

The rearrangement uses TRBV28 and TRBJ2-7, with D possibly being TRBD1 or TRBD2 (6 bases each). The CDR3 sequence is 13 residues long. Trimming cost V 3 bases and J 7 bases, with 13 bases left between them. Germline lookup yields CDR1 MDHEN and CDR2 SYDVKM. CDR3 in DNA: TGTGCCAGCAGTTTCCCGGGGGCAGGGGAGCAGTACTTC. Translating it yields CASSFPGAGEQYF.

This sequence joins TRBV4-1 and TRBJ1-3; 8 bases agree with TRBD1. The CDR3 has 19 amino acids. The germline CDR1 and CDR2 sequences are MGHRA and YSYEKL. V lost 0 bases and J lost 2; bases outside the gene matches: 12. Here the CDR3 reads CASSQDPLTGAGAGNTIYF. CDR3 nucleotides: TGCGCCAGCAGCCAAGACCCCTTGACAGGGGCCGGGGCTGGAAACACCATATATTTT.

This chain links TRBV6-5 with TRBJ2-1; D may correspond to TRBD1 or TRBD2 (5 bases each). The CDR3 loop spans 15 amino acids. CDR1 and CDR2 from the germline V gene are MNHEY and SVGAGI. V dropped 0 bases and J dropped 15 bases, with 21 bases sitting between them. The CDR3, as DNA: TGTGCCAGCAGTTACTCCCTAGAGACTATATCGGGGCGGTTCTTC. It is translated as CASSYSLETISGRFF.

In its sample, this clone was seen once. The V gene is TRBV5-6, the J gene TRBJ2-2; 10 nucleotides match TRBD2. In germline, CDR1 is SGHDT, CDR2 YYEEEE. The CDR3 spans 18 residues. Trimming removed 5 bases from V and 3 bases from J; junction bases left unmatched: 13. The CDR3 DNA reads TGTGCCAGCAGTCCCATCTCAGACGGACTAGCGGACACCGGGGAGCTGTTTTTT. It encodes CASSPISDGLADTGELFF.

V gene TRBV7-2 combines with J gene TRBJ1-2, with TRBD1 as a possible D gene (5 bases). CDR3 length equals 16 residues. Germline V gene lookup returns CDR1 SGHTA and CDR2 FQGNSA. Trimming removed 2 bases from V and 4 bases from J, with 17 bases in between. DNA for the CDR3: TGTGCCAGCAGCTTACTCATATCGGGGGAAGCCTATGGCTACACCTTC. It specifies CASSLLISGEAYGYTF.

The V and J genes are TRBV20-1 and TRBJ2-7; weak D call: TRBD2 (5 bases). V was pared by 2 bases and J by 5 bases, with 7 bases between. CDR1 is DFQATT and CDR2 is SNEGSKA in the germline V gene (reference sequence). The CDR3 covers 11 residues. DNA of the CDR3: TGCAGTGCTAGACGGGGTGACGAGCAGTACTTC. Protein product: CSARRGDEQYF.

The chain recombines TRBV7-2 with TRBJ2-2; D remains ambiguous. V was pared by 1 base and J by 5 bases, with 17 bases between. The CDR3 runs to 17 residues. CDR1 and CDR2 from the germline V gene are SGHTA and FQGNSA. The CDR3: CASSLVSPGPLTGELFF. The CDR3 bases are TGTGCCAGCAGCTTAGTTTCCCCCGGGCCGCTGACCGGGGAGCTGTTTTTT.

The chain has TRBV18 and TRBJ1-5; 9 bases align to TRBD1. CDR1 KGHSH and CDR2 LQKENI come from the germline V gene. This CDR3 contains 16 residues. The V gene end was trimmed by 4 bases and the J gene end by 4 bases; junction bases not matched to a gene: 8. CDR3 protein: CASSLRQGDGNQPQHF. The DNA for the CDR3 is TGTGCCAGCTCACTCCGACAGGGGGATGGAAATCAGCCCCAGCATTTT.